These T cell receptor beta chains were read from a single sample in a study of graft-versus-host responses after intestinal transplantation. The antigens these receptors bind are not known. The method was immunoSEQ multiplex PCR; TCRdb's version includes in-frame clones alone and lacks a portion of them. The data contain approximately 120,000 clones, just over 90% of them singletons. Sequencing was performed on unstimulated CD4+ T cells sorted from spleen or lymph node cells, taken before intestinal transplant. The receptors here all came from a human donor who received an intestinal transplant. CDR3s include the opening cysteine and the closing phenylalanine or tryptophan. The order of the fields is V gene, clone size, CDR3 protein. Only some rows state a clone size, as once, few, many or a class for expanded clones.

V: TRBV18; size: -; CDR3: CASSPRLTPSNTEAFF
V: TRBV19; size: -; CDR3: CASSTLYSGNTIYF
V: TRBV4-1; size: -; CDR3: CASSQGRLGQNIQYF
V: TRBV7-6; size: -; CDR3: CASSRDRSVETQYF
V: TRBV18; size: -; CDR3: CASSPGQTSNQPQHF
V: TRBV6-5; size: -; CDR3: CASSYRMNTEAFF
V: TRBV2; size: -; CDR3: CASSEDRAGNTIYF
V: TRBV5-1; size: -; CDR3: CASSLARGGETQYF
V: TRBV10-3; size: -; CDR3: CASTDRGYGYTF
V: TRBV2; size: -; CDR3: CASAHPYNEQFF
V: TRBV5-4; size: -; CDR3: CASSPTGVGEKLFF
V: TRBV5-4; size: -; CDR3: CASSFYATYNEQFF
V: TRBV7-9; size: -; CDR3: CASSPKPGQGGTEAFF
V: TRBV5-1; size: -; CDR3: CASSPQVGSTDTQYF
V: TRBV5-1; size: -; CDR3: CASGTTGSTEAFF
V: TRBV15; size: -; CDR3: CATSRVAAGEVGGYTF
V: TRBV5-1; size: -; CDR3: CASSVTSGEQFF
V: TRBV6-6; size: once; CDR3: CASSYTSNQPQHF
V: TRBV18; size: -; CDR3: CASSPRVLNTYEQYF
V: TRBV5-5; size: -; CDR3: CASSLGNGGNTIYF
V: TRBV7-9; size: few; CDR3: CASSPDTDQPQHF
V: TRBV5-4; size: -; CDR3: CASSMELAYEQYF
V: TRBV6-5; size: -; CDR3: CASSYRTGEKLFF
V: TRBV4-2; size: once; CDR3: CASSRKEGGRDGNEQFF
V: TRBV5-1; size: once; CDR3: CASSYYPGVDSGANVLTF
V: TRBV6-5; size: -; CDR3: CASSYSNVADKAFF
V: TRBV5-1; size: once; CDR3: CASSGPSGGAAGELFF
V: TRBV5-6; size: -; CDR3: CASSLEGGGANTQYF
V: TRBV5-1; size: -; CDR3: CASSLGTLPRNTEAFF
V: TRBV19; size: -; CDR3: CASSITRGLSYNEQFF
V: TRBV5-8; size: -; CDR3: CASSLGPGTYEQYF
V: TRBV29-1; size: -; CDR3: CSVARGAWGTGELFF
V: TRBV6-4; size: few; CDR3: CASGGTGAYEQYF
V: TRBV5-4; size: -; CDR3: CASSSTSGGADETQYF
V: TRBV9; size: -; CDR3: CASSVGQGVATNEKLFF